Detailed here is one TCR beta chain. The antigen remains undetermined. This specimen belongs to a study of cytomegalovirus exposure and HLA in healthy donors. Overall study: Roughly 80% of a few hundred genotyped donors fell in the Caucasian-associated ancestry cluster.

Study-wide points: The CMV antigen specificity of a few CMV-associated chains was confirmed through in vitro analysis. By HLA locus, TCR association rates varied in a later analysis, with DRB1 showing the most and HLA-C the fewest.

Primers included in the PCR were 60 Vbeta and 13 Jbeta primers. Produced via immunoSEQ multiplex PCR; TCRdb's table is partial and in-frame only. Here the sample spans a few hundred thousand clones, about 77% being singletons. This receptor was identified in a woman between 25 and 40 years old in good health and CMV-seronegative. Sequences were obtained from PBMCs.

The CDR3 DNA reads as TGTGCCAGCAGTTTCCCGCGGACAGTTGCAACTAATGAAAAACTGTTTTTT. It codes for CASSFPRTVATNEKLFF. The rearrangement joins TRBV28 to TRBJ1-4; a possible D gene is TRBD1 (6 bases). V lost 3 bases and J lost 0, with 14 bases in between. Germline lookup yields CDR1 MDHEN and CDR2 SYDVKM. The CDR3 loop spans 17 amino acids.